This passage covers 27 T cell receptor beta chains from one sample sequenced in a study of cytomegalovirus exposure and HLA in healthy donors. This table comes from immunoSEQ multiplex PCR, and its TCRdb copy is limited to in-frame clones, with some not included. The sample carries approximately 180,000 clones, approximately 89% recorded once. The sequencing sample was made of PBMCs. These receptors were obtained from a man between 18 and 29 years old in good health and CMV-seropositive.

The chain uses TRBV9 and TRBJ2-7; a possible D gene is TRBD1 (5 bases). Germline CDR1 and CDR2: SGDLS and YYNGEE. The CDR3 covers 15 residues. The V end lost 2 bases, the J end lost 6 bases, and 18 bases lay between the germline ends. Here the CDR3 reads CASSVYQGFGREQYF. Here the CDR3 DNA reads TGTGCCAGCAGCGTGTACCAGGGTTTTGGGCGCGAGCAGTACTTC.

The V gene is TRBV6-5, the J gene TRBJ2-1; D is possibly TRBD1 (6 bases). The V gene's germline CDR1 is MNHEY and CDR2 SVGAGI. The V end lost 7 bases, the J end lost 5 bases, and 15 bases lay between the germline ends. CDR3 length: 14 residues. CDR3 sequence: CASMTGTIDNEQFF. DNA for the CDR3: TGTGCCAGCATGACCGGGACAATCGACAATGAGCAGTTCTTC.

The V and J genes are TRBV28 and TRBJ2-5, with D possibly matching TRBD1 (7 bases). Germline-derived CDR1 and CDR2 are MDHEN and SYDVKM. Trimming removed 5 bases from V and 4 bases from J, with 17 bases in between. This CDR3 has 15 residues. Here the CDR3 reads CASSTLQGRRETQYF. CDR3 coding DNA: TGTGCCAGCAGTACCCTACAGGGGAGGAGAGAGACCCAGTACTTC. The full variable domain, in which reference TRBV28 and TRBJ2-5 provide the parts outside the CDR3, is DVKVTQSSRYLVKRTGEKVFLECVQDMDHENMFWYRQDPGLGLRLIYFSYDVKMKEKGDIPEGYSVSREKKERFSLILESASTNQTSMYLCASSTLQGRRETQYFGPGTRLLVL.

The rearrangement links TRBV4-3 to TRBJ2-1; D may be TRBD1 (6 bases). Looked up from germline, CDR1 is LGHNA and CDR2 is YSLEER. The CDR3 sequence is 13 residues long. V was trimmed by 0 bases and J by 10 bases, leaving 10 bases between them. CDR3 amino acids: CASSQDQRGEQFF. CDR3 bases: TGCGCCAGCAGCCAAGATCAAAGGGGGGAGCAGTTCTTC.

This clone was observed once. This chain uses TRBV30 with TRBJ2-7, with D possibly matching TRBD1 (5 bases). Germline CDR1 and CDR2: GTSNPN and SVGIG (reference sequence). CDR3 size: 14 residues. The V gene lost 2 bases and the J gene lost 6 bases, with 17 bases spanning the gap. CDR3 sequence: CAWSFAPGIGEQYF. The CDR3 DNA reads TGTGCCTGGAGTTTCGCCCCAGGGATCGGCGAGCAGTACTTC.

The chain combines TRBV6-5 with TRBJ2-7; D perhaps matches TRBD2 (6 bases). V shed 3 bases and J shed 5 bases, with 14 bases lying between them. This CDR3 has 14 residues. Germline V CDR1 and CDR2: MNHEY, SVGAGI. The CDR3 sequence: CASSYEVGEDEQYF. The CDR3 DNA is TGTGCCAGCAGTTATGAAGTCGGGGAGGACGAGCAGTACTTC.

The V call is TRBV29-1, the J call TRBJ2-1, with TRBD2 matching over 7 bases. Germline lookup yields CDR1 SQVTM and CDR2 ANQGSEA. There are 13 residues in the CDR3. J lost 5 bases, V lost 6 bases, and 7 bases had no gene match. Written as DNA, the CDR3 is TGCAGCGTCGGGCGGGAGACCCACAATGAGCAGTTCTTC. This translates into CSVGRETHNEQFF.

The chain is built from TRBV15 and TRBJ1-5, with unresolved D. The CDR3 is made up of 14 amino acids. Looked up from germline, CDR1 is LNHNV and CDR2 is YYDKDF (reference sequence). Trimming stripped 1 base from V and 5 bases from J, with 9 bases between. This CDR3 reads CATSRVGGDQPQHF. The DNA for the CDR3 is TGTGCCACCAGCAGAGTTGGCGGAGATCAGCCCCAGCATTTT. Filled out from reference TRBV15 and TRBJ1-5, the complete variable domain reads DAMVIQNPRYQVTQFGKPVTLSCSQTLNHNVMYWYQQKSSQAPKLLFHYYDKDFNNEADTPDNFQSRRPNTSFCFLDIRSPGLGDTAMYLCATSRVGGDQPQHFGDGTRLSIL.

This chain uses TRBV5-1 with TRBJ1-1; D is ambiguous. This CDR3 region has 13 residues. Trimming took 5 bases from V and 7 from J, leaving 15 bases between them. The germline gives CDR1 SGHRS, CDR2 YFSETQ. This chain's CDR3 is CASRYTGELEAFF. The CDR3 DNA reads TGCGCCAGCAGGTATACGGGAGAGCTTGAAGCTTTCTTT.

The gene calls are TRBV6-5 and TRBJ1-5; no clear D gene. V shed 5 bases and J shed 0 bases, with 8 bases lying between them. CDR1 is MNHEY, CDR2 SVGAGI, per germline. This CDR3 has 14 amino acids. The CDR3 DNA sequence: TGTGCCAGCAGTGAGCTTTATAGCAATCAGCCCCAGCATTTT. It yields the protein CASSELYSNQPQHF.

This chain connects TRBV19 to TRBJ2-6, with 8 positions matching TRBD1. The CDR3 sequence is 16 residues long. J gave up 1 base and V 2 bases, and 1 base lay outside the gene matches. The germline V gene encodes CDR1 LNHDA and CDR2 SQIVND (reference sequence). The CDR3 spells CASSIQGASGANVLTF. The CDR3 DNA reads TGTGCCAGTAGTATACAGGGGGCGTCTGGGGCCAACGTCCTGACTTTC.

The rearrangement uses TRBV19 and TRBJ1-2; a possible D gene is TRBD1 (5 bases). The CDR3 extends over 15 amino acids. V was cut by 9 bases and J by 2 bases, with 19 bases left in between. Germline CDR1 and CDR2: LNHDA and SQIVND (reference sequence). The CDR3, as DNA: TGTGCCAGCATCCCCAGGTCAGGGCCAAACTATGGCTACACCTTC. Amino acid sequence: CASIPRSGPNYGYTF.

V is TRBV21-1 and J is TRBJ2-7; no check of the table's D call, TRBD1, against the DNA was made. TRBV21-1 is deemed a pseudogene. This CDR3 comprises 15 residues. The CDR3 coding sequence is TGTGCCAGCAGCAAGGACAGGGCCCCCTCCTACGAGCAGTACTTC. It yields the protein CASSKDRAPSYEQYF.

This clone appeared once. The rearrangement links TRBV18 to TRBJ2-5, with 8 positions matching TRBD2. Trimming removed 6 bases from V and 4 bases from J; junction bases left unmatched: 7. Looked up from germline, CDR1 is KGHSH and CDR2 is LQKENI. This CDR3 comprises 14 residues. The CDR3 bases are TGTGCCAGCTCTGAGCGGGGGTTGGGAGAGACCCAGTACTTC. This sequence encodes CASSERGLGETQYF.

The rearrangement uses TRBV4-3 and TRBJ2-1, with D possibly TRBD1 on 5 matching bases. CDR3 length: 15 amino acids. The V and J ends lost 8 bases and 4 bases respectively, with 18 bases between them. Germline V gene lookup returns CDR1 LGHNA and CDR2 YSLEER. The CDR3 coding sequence is TGCGCCAGCCAAAGGTACAGGCTAGAGTACAATGAGCAGTTCTTC. Translation gives CASQRYRLEYNEQFF.

The chain couples TRBV7-9 to TRBJ2-3, with no clear D. Trimming removed 8 bases from V and 3 bases from J, with 15 bases in between. From germline, CDR1 is SEHNR and CDR2 FQNEAQ (reference sequence). CDR3 length: 14 amino acids. The CDR3 loop is CASEPAYLTDTQYF. For the CDR3, the DNA is TGTGCCAGCGAGCCTGCTTATCTAACAGATACGCAGTATTTT.

The chain has TRBV4-3 and TRBJ2-3; the D gene is possibly TRBD2 (5 bases). V was shortened by 0 bases and J by 5 bases, with 12 bases between the two germline ends. The germline V gene encodes CDR1 LGHNA and CDR2 YSLEER. The CDR3 totals 15 residues. CDR3 loop: CASSQDEDWVDTQYF. The CDR3 region has the DNA TGCGCCAGCAGCCAAGATGAGGACTGGGTAGATACGCAGTATTTT.

The gene calls are TRBV5-6 and TRBJ2-6; D gene unclear. Germline CDR1 reads SGHDT; CDR2 reads YYEEEE. Trimming took off 3 bases at V and 1 base at J, with 5 bases between the two ends. The CDR3 is 14 amino acids. In nucleotides, the CDR3 is TGTGCCAGCAGCTCTACTTCTGGGGCCAACGTCCTGACTTTC. It codes for CASSSTSGANVLTF. The full variable domain, rest sourced from reference TRBV5-6 and TRBJ2-6, is DAGVTQSPTHLIKTRGQQVTLRCSPKSGHDTVSWYQQALGQGPQFIFQYYEEEERQRGNFPDRFSGHQFPNYSSELNVNALLLGDSALYLCASSSTSGANVLTFGAGSRLTVL.

The V gene is TRBV19, the J gene TRBJ1-6, with TRBD1 identical over 8 bases. The length of the CDR3 is 14 residues. The V gene's germline CDR1 is LNHDA and CDR2 SQIVND (reference sequence). V was clipped by 5 bases and J by 10 bases; unmatched bases: 7. The CDR3 DNA reads TGTGCCAGTAGTTCTCGGACAGGGTACTCACCCCTCCACTTT. Translated, it gives CASSSRTGYSPLHF.

The genes are TRBV10-3 and TRBJ1-2, with a weak D call TRBD1 (5 bases). V lost 2 bases to trimming and J lost 8 bases, with 21 bases between them. From germline, CDR1 is ENHRY and CDR2 SYGVKD. The CDR3 runs to 16 residues. The CDR3 region is CAISELDRGTSGGYTF. For the CDR3, the DNA is TGTGCCATCAGTGAGCTGGATAGGGGAACCTCCGGGGGCTACACCTTC.

This clone came up once. One end of the junction varies from germline; a read error may be responsible. The rearrangement links TRBV27 to TRBJ2-1; TRBD2 matches at 10 bases. CDR3 length: 10 residues. The germline gives CDR1 MNHEY, CDR2 SMNVEV (reference sequence). The CDR3 here is CAIKLAGGIF. CDR3 in DNA: TGTGCCATAAAGTTAGCGGGAGGCATCTTC.

The V gene is TRBV5-6, the J gene TRBJ2-7; 11 bases match TRBD2. Germline trimming cut 0 bases from V and 7 bases from J; bases unmatched to any gene: 6. Germline V gene data show CDR1 as SGHDT and CDR2 as YYEEEE. The CDR3 contains 15 residues. The CDR3 nucleotides read TGTGCCAGCAGCTTGGGCTCCGGGACTAGCGGAGAGCAGTACTTC. It encodes CASSLGSGTSGEQYF. The full variable domain, its missing parts supplied by reference TRBV5-6 and TRBJ2-7, is DAGVTQSPTHLIKTRGQQVTLRCSPKSGHDTVSWYQQALGQGPQFIFQYYEEEERQRGNFPDRFSGHQFPNYSSELNVNALLLGDSALYLCASSLGSGTSGEQYFGPGTRLTVT.

The chain uses TRBV4-3 and TRBJ2-1; 8 nucleotides agree with TRBD2. The trim removed 2 bases at V and 9 bases at J, leaving 9 bases unmatched. Germline lookup yields CDR1 LGHNA and CDR2 YSLEER. The CDR3 has 15 amino acids. In DNA form, the CDR3 reads TGCGCCAGCAGCCAAAGCGTAAGCGGGGGAAGTGAGCAGTTCTTC. It specifies CASSQSVSGGSEQFF.

The V gene is TRBV9, the J gene TRBJ2-1, with 15 bases identical to TRBD2. J lost 8 bases, V lost 3 bases, and 3 bases had no gene match. The CDR3 extends over 15 amino acids. The V gene's germline CDR1 is SGDLS and CDR2 YYNGEE. The chain's CDR3 is CASSGGLAGGYEQFF. The CDR3 DNA sequence: TGTGCCAGCAGCGGGGGACTAGCGGGGGGCTATGAGCAGTTCTTC.

The chain links TRBV9 to TRBJ2-2; D gene ambiguous. The CDR3 contains 13 residues. Germline assignment: CDR1 SGDLS and CDR2 YYNGEE. Trimming took 7 bases from V and 2 from J, leaving 9 bases between them. CDR3 in amino acids: CASEVANTGELFF. As DNA, the CDR3 is TGTGCCAGCGAGGTGGCTAACACCGGGGAGCTGTTTTTT.

The chain employs TRBV2 and TRBJ2-7; the D gene is possibly TRBD2 (5 bases). Germline values: CDR1 SNHLY, CDR2 FYNNEI. Trimming shortened V by 7 bases and J by 3 bases, and 25 bases separated the two germline ends. The length of the CDR3 is 17 residues. The CDR3 loop reads CASITVFGLQKNYEQYF. DNA of the CDR3: TGTGCCAGCATCACGGTCTTTGGACTGCAGAAAAACTACGAGCAGTACTTC.

V is TRBV14 and J is TRBJ2-1, with a tentative D call TRBD1 (5 bases). Looked up from germline, CDR1 is SGHDN and CDR2 is FVKESK. The CDR3 runs 16 residues. Trimming removed 0 bases from V and 2 bases from J, with 11 bases in between. The CDR3 is CASSQEILGPYNEQFF. The CDR3 region has the DNA TGTGCCAGCAGCCAAGAAATATTGGGGCCCTACAATGAGCAGTTCTTC.